Below are 13 T cell receptor beta chains sequenced from a single sample in a study of long-term antiretroviral therapy in people with HIV. With survey level as its setting, the immunoSEQ assay was v3.0. Clones were sequenced by immunoSEQ multiplex PCR, and TCRdb holds only the in-frame ones, with some missing. The sample has 10,000 to 15,000 clones, around 77% seen once; the top ten hold 13% to 15%. The sample in question was unsorted PBMCs, obtained 1.3 years after starting antiretroviral therapy. The receptors here all came from a woman aged 18-30 years with HIV.

The V call is TRBV29-1, the J call TRBJ1-2; unclear D gene. V was clipped by 7 bases and J by 4 bases, with 13 bases between them. The CDR3 spans 12 residues. Looked up from germline, CDR1 is SQVTM and CDR2 is ANQGSEA. The CDR3 bases are TGCAGCGCCGCCGGACTGCGCTATGGCTACACCTTC. It specifies CSAAGLRYGYTF.

This clone showed up just a few times. The chain has TRBV9 and TRBJ1-2; 7 bases fit TRBD1. Trimming removed 0 bases from V and 2 bases from J; junction bases left unmatched: 4. The germline V gene encodes CDR1 SGDLS and CDR2 YYNGEE. This CDR3 has 15 residues. The chain's CDR3 is CASSVAGTANYGYTF. In DNA, the CDR3 is TGTGCCAGCAGCGTAGCTGGGACAGCCAACTATGGCTACACCTTC.

The chain combines TRBV9 with TRBJ1-2; TRBD1 aligns across 8 bases. The CDR3 contains 16 residues. CDR1 is SGDLS and CDR2 is YYNGEE in the germline V gene. V was pared by 0 bases and J by 4 bases, with 8 bases of the junction left unmatched. CDR3 protein: CASSVASAGGTYGYTF. In nucleotides, the CDR3 is TGTGCCAGCAGCGTAGCGTCCGCAGGGGGCACCTATGGCTACACCTTC.

V is TRBV6-6 and J is TRBJ2-1, with 12 nucleotides matching TRBD2. Germline CDR1 MNHNY, CDR2 SVGAGI (reference sequence). The CDR3 is 16 amino acids. The junction had 7 bases not matched to a gene; V was cut back by 2 bases and J by 8 bases. Written as DNA, the CDR3 is TGTGCCAGCAGTTACCTAGCGGGAGGGCCAGGGGATGAGCAGTTCTTC. Its translation: CASSYLAGGPGDEQFF.

The V and J genes are TRBV27 and TRBJ2-7; 9 bases line up with TRBD2. The junction had 10 bases not matched to a gene; V was cut back by 8 bases and J by 5 bases. This CDR3 contains 14 residues. Germline CDR1 is MNHEY and CDR2 is SMNVEV (reference sequence). Written as DNA, the CDR3 is TGTGCCAGCGCCCCAGGACTAGCGAGCGACGAGCAGTACTTC. Protein product: CASAPGLASDEQYF.

This clone was recorded once. The rearrangement links TRBV7-2 to TRBJ1-4, with 9 positions matching TRBD1. With V trimmed by 4 bases and J by 7 bases, 7 bases remained unmatched. Germline loops: CDR1 SGHTA, CDR2 FQGNSA. The CDR3 is made up of 15 amino acids. The CDR3 bases are TGTGCCAGCAGCTCTGGACAGGGGTTCTTTGAAAAACTGTTTTTT. It is translated as CASSSGQGFFEKLFF.

The rearrangement uses TRBV11-2 and TRBJ2-5; 10 bases fit TRBD2. Germline V gene lookup returns CDR1 SGHAT and CDR2 FQNNGV. There are 15 residues in the CDR3. V was pared by 5 bases and J by 2 bases, with 5 bases of the junction left unmatched. The CDR3: CASSIGTSAQETQYF. The CDR3 DNA sequence: TGTGCCAGCAGCATAGGGACTAGCGCTCAAGAGACCCAGTACTTC.

A few counts support this clone. The chain employs TRBV13 and TRBJ2-7, with 7 bases fitting TRBD1. The CDR3 spans 13 residues. Per the germline V gene, CDR1 is PRHDT and CDR2 is FYEKMQ (reference sequence). The V gene end was trimmed by 5 bases and the J gene end by 3 bases; junction bases not matched to a gene: 4. The CDR3 DNA is TGTGCCAGCAGCGACGGGGACAGCTACGAGCAGTACTTC. This sequence encodes CASSDGDSYEQYF.

In its sample, this clone was seen a few times. The chain uses TRBV5-5 and TRBJ2-7; weak D call: TRBD1 (6 bases). The CDR3 has 17 amino acids. The germline V and J ends were trimmed by 3 bases and 1 base, with 20 bases remaining between them. Per germline, CDR1 SGHKS and CDR2 YYEKEE (reference sequence). The DNA of the CDR3 is TGTGCCAGCAGCTCTCATTGGCGGACGGACAGTTCCTACGAGCAGTACTTC. It translates to CASSSHWRTDSSYEQYF.

The V gene is TRBV28, the J gene TRBJ1-1, with a possible D match to TRBD1 (5 bases). The germline CDR1 and CDR2 sequences are MDHEN and SYDVKM. V was cut by 7 bases and J by 3 bases, with 12 bases left in between. The CDR3 length is 13 residues. The CDR3 bases are TGTGCCAGCACCCCAGACAGATACACTGAAGCTTTCTTT. Amino acids: CASTPDRYTEAFF.

The rearrangement uses TRBV5-1 and TRBJ1-1, with a weak D call TRBD1 (5 bases). The CDR3 sequence is 15 residues long. CDR1 and CDR2 from the germline V gene are SGHRS and YFSETQ. The ends were cut back, 4 bases at V and 1 base at J, with 14 bases in the middle. The CDR3 sequence: CASSPGDRPNTEAFF. DNA for the CDR3: TGCGCCAGCAGCCCTGGGGACCGCCCGAACACTGAAGCTTTCTTT.

This sequence joins TRBV4-2 and TRBJ2-7; 11 bases match TRBD1. Germline lookup yields CDR1 LGHNA and CDR2 YNFKEQ. The CDR3 contains 16 residues. Trimming cost V 1 base and J 6 bases; bases outside gene matches: 8. CDR3 nucleotides: TGTGCCAGCAGCCAAGTTGTGGGGACAGGGGGTGGCGAGCAGTACTTC. The encoded protein is CASSQVVGTGGGEQYF.

The rearrangement joins TRBV28 to TRBJ1-5, with D unresolved. This CDR3 is 15 amino acids long. Per the germline V gene, CDR1 is MDHEN and CDR2 is SYDVKM. V was pared by 3 bases and J by 0 bases, with 9 bases between. This CDR3 is CASSFGFFSNQPQHF. The CDR3 bases are TGTGCCAGCAGTTTCGGATTTTTTAGCAATCAGCCCCAGCATTTT.